This T cell receptor (beta chain) was profiled in a study of cytomegalovirus exposure and HLA in healthy donors. Whole-study results and caveats: The number of N-insertions in an Asian-associated ancestry cluster was reportedly below the 666-donor mean in a later analysis. Indistinguishability led to the exclusion of some V segments, TRBV6-2 and TRBV6-3 included.

The PCR employed 60 Vbeta primers together with 13 Jbeta primers. Sequencing was performed with immunoSEQ multiplex PCR; in TCRdb, only in-frame clones are kept and a portion is missing. This repertoire shows about 110,000 clones, around 78% found once; its top ten account for approximately 1.3%. This clone is a singleton in its sample. As yet, its antigen is unknown. The ends lost 1 base at V and 3 bases at J; junction bases unmatched: 6. This CDR3 is built from 17 residues. Germline V gene lookup returns CDR1 SGHAT and CDR2 FQNNGV. This TCR derives from a woman in her twenties or thirties in good health and CMV-seronegative. The genes are TRBV11-2 and TRBJ2-1, with TRBD2 matching 10 bases. Source material: PBMCs. CDR3 bases: TGTGCCAGCAGCTTAGCTAGGACTAGCGGATACTACAATGAGCAGTTCTTC. Amino acids: CASSLARTSGYYNEQFF. Complete variable domain (other parts from reference TRBV11-2 and TRBJ2-1): EAGVAQSPRYKIIEKRQSVAFWCNPISGHATLYWYQQILGQGPKLLIQFQNNGVVDDSQLPKDRFSAERLKGVDSTLKIQPAKLEDSAVYLCASSLARTSGYYNEQFFGPGTRLTVL.